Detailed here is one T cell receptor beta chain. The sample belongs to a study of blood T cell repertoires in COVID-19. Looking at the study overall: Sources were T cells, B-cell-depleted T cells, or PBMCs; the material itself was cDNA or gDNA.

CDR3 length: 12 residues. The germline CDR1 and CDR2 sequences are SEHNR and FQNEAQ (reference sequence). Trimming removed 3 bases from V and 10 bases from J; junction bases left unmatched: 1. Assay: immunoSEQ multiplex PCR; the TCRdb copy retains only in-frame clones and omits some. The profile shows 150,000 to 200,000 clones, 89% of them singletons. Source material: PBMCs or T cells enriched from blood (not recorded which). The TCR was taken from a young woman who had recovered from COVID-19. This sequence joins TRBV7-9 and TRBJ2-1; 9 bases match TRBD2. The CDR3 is CASSFGLAEQFF. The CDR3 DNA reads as TGTGCCAGCAGCTTCGGACTAGCGGAGCAGTTCTTC.